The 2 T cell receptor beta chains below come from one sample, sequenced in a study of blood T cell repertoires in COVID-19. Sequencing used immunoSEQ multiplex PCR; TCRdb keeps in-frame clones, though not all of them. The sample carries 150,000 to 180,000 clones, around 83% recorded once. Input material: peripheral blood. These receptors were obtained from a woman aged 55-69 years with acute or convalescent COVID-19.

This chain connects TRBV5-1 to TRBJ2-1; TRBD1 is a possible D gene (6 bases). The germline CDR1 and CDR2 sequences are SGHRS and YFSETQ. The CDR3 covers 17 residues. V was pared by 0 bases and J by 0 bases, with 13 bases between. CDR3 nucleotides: TGCGCCAGCAGCTTGGTCGGACAGACCGTCTCCTACAATGAGCAGTTCTTC. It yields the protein CASSLVGQTVSYNEQFF. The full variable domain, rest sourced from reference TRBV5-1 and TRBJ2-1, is KAGVTQTPRYLIKTRGQQVTLSCSPISGHRSVSWYQQTPGQGLQFLFEYFSETQRNKGNFPGRFSGRQFSNSRSEMNVSTLELGDSALYLCASSLVGQTVSYNEQFFGPGTRLTVL.

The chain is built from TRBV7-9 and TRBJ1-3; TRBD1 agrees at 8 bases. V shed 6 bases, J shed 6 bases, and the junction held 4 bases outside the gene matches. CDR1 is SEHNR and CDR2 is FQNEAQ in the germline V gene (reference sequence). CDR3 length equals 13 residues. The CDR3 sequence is CASREDRANTIYF. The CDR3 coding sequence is TGTGCCAGCAGAGAGGACAGGGCAAACACCATATATTTT.